This section outlines one TCR beta chain sequence together with its context. This sample was included in a study of blood T cell repertoires in COVID-19. Study as a whole: Whether acute or convalescent, the COVID-19 samples came from the United States, Italy and Spain.

Some clones are missing from TCRdb's copy, which holds only in-frame ones; the method was immunoSEQ multiplex PCR. Of about 390,000 clones listed, approximately 87% are singletons. The V end was cut by 1 base, the J end by 13 bases, with 19 bases between. CDR1 and CDR2 (germline): MNHEY, SMNVEV (reference sequence). The CDR3 runs 14 residues. This sequence was found in a woman in her forties or fifties who had recovered from COVID-19. Input material: PBMCs or T cells enriched from blood (not recorded which). The chain uses TRBV27 and TRBJ1-2, with D possibly matching TRBD1 (5 bases). The CDR3 DNA sequence: TGTGCCAGCAGTTTATTTCCGCTTAAGGGGCCTGCCACCTTC. It encodes CASSLFPLKGPATF.